The present TCR beta chain was sequenced within a study of blood T cells in healthy people across ages. The CDR3 runs 12 residues. Germline CDR1 MNHNY, CDR2 SVGAGI (reference sequence). V was trimmed by 2 bases and J by 5 bases, leaving 6 bases between them. This clonotype was seen ten or more times. Its matching antigen is unknown. Study-wide results and limits: The percentage of naive T cells correlated strongly with TCR beta diversity.

A second 7 to 11 cycle PCR used barcoded and J-beta primers. Every cDNA molecule bore a tag from a template-switch adaptor containing 12 random nucleotides. TCRdb analysed the 5' RACE reads with MiXCR anew, one entry per CDR3 protein. The sample yields 650,000 to 800,000 distinct CDR3 sequences, 52% seen once. The rearrangement links TRBV6-6 to TRBJ2-5; no firm D call. Source material: blood. This TCR was sampled from a woman of 80 years or more in good health. CDR3 sequence (DNA): TGTGCCAGCAGTTACCCTGGGGAGACCCAGTACTTC. This codes for CASSYPGETQYF.